The rows below give T cell receptor beta chains drawn from one sample of a study of blood T cell repertoires in COVID-19. Measured with immunoSEQ multiplex PCR; TCRdb has only the in-frame clones, and not every one. The table shows around 86,000 clones, with 75% to 85% occurring only once. Material: peripheral blood. These receptors were taken from a woman at least 80 years old with acute or convalescent COVID-19. Each CDR3 is given with its conserved first and last residue. Each record gives: J gene, CDR3 length, D gene, clone size, V gene, CDR3 protein, CDR3 DNA. D genes are given only for firm matches. Some rows mark clone size as missing; the rest say once, few, many or name a class of expanded clone.

J gene: TRBJ2-7; CDR3 length: 15; D gene: TRBD1; clone size: .; V gene: TRBV3-1/TRBV3-2; CDR3 protein: CASSQSGQGANEQYF; CDR3 DNA: TGTGCCAGCAGCCAGTCGGGTCAGGGGGCGAACGAGCAGTACTTC
J gene: TRBJ2-3; CDR3 length: 16; D gene: TRBD2; clone size: .; V gene: TRBV3-1/TRBV3-2; CDR3 protein: CASSHRAGGSTDTQYF; CDR3 DNA: TGTGCCAGCAGCCACCGAGCGGGAGGTAGCACAGATACGCAGTATTTT
J gene: TRBJ1-6; CDR3 length: 14; D gene: TRBD1; clone size: .; V gene: TRBV14; CDR3 protein: CASNRGRSNSPLHF; CDR3 DNA: TGTGCCAGCAACAGGGGGCGAAGTAATTCACCCCTCCACTTT
J gene: TRBJ2-3; CDR3 length: 17; D gene: TRBD1; clone size: once; V gene: TRBV24-1; CDR3 protein: CATSDLRQGTSTDTQYF; CDR3 DNA: TGTGCCACCAGTGATTTGAGACAGGGAACTAGCACAGATACGCAGTATTTT
J gene: TRBJ2-3; CDR3 length: 13; D gene: .; clone size: once; V gene: TRBV7-9; CDR3 protein: CASSFSSTDTQYF; CDR3 DNA: TGTGCCAGCAGCTTCAGTAGCACAGATACGCAGTATTTT
J gene: TRBJ1-5; CDR3 length: 12; D gene: .; clone size: .; V gene: TRBV28; CDR3 protein: CASKSTDQPQHF; CDR3 DNA: TGTGCCAGCAAGTCCACGGATCAGCCCCAGCATTTT
J gene: TRBJ2-2; CDR3 length: 15; D gene: .; clone size: .; V gene: TRBV18; CDR3 protein: CASSPFPGNTGELFF; CDR3 DNA: TGTGCCAGCTCACCTTTCCCGGGGAACACCGGGGAGCTGTTTTTT
J gene: TRBJ1-4; CDR3 length: 16; D gene: TRBD1; clone size: once; V gene: TRBV9; CDR3 protein: CASSARGDATNEKLFF; CDR3 DNA: TGTGCCAGCAGCGCCAGGGGGGATGCAACTAATGAAAAACTGTTTTTT
J gene: TRBJ2-3; CDR3 length: 12; D gene: .; clone size: .; V gene: TRBV3-1/TRBV3-2; CDR3 protein: CASSTSNRTQYF; CDR3 DNA: TGTGCCAGCAGCACGAGCAACAGGACGCAGTATTTT
J gene: TRBJ2-6; CDR3 length: 18; D gene: TRBD2; clone size: .; V gene: TRBV4-1; CDR3 protein: CASSQGLAGPLEANVLTF; CDR3 DNA: TGCGCCAGCAGCCAAGGTTTAGCGGGACCCCTGGAGGCCAACGTCCTGACTTTC
J gene: TRBJ2-7; CDR3 length: 17; D gene: TRBD2; clone size: .; V gene: TRBV5-1; CDR3 protein: CASSLGGPSGPPYEQYF; CDR3 DNA: TGCGCCAGCAGCTTGGGCGGGCCTAGCGGGCCGCCCTACGAGCAGTACTTC
J gene: TRBJ1-5; CDR3 length: 13; D gene: TRBD1; clone size: .; V gene: TRBV27; CDR3 protein: CASRQGWDQPQHF; CDR3 DNA: TGTGCCAGCAGACAGGGGTGGGATCAGCCCCAGCATTTT
J gene: TRBJ1-4; CDR3 length: 15; D gene: .; clone size: .; V gene: TRBV6-1; CDR3 protein: CASSESGGGYEKLFF; CDR3 DNA: TGTGCCAGCAGTGAAAGCGGGGGCGGGTATGAAAAACTGTTTTTT
J gene: TRBJ1-1; CDR3 length: 14; D gene: .; clone size: once; V gene: TRBV19; CDR3 protein: CASSPQSGVAEAFF; CDR3 DNA: TGTGCCAGTAGCCCCCAAAGCGGGGTCGCTGAAGCTTTCTTT
J gene: TRBJ1-6; CDR3 length: 13; D gene: .; clone size: once; V gene: TRBV9; CDR3 protein: CASSPALGSPLHF; CDR3 DNA: TGTGCCAGCAGCCCCGCCCTGGGCTCACCCCTCCACTTT
J gene: TRBJ2-4; CDR3 length: 17; D gene: .; clone size: .; V gene: TRBV4-1; CDR3 protein: CASSQPAGFGAKNIQYF; CDR3 DNA: TGCGCCAGCAGCCAACCAGCGGGTTTTGGGGCCAAAAACATTCAGTACTTC
J gene: TRBJ1-3; CDR3 length: 13; D gene: TRBD1; clone size: .; V gene: TRBV19; CDR3 protein: CASSDRGGNTIYF; CDR3 DNA: TGTGCCAGTAGTGACAGGGGAGGAAACACCATATATTTT
J gene: TRBJ2-1; CDR3 length: 15; D gene: TRBD2; clone size: few; V gene: TRBV9; CDR3 protein: CASSLRLAEYNEQFF; CDR3 DNA: TGTGCCAGCAGCCTAAGACTAGCGGAGTACAATGAGCAGTTCTTC
J gene: TRBJ1-5; CDR3 length: 14; D gene: .; clone size: .; V gene: TRBV3-1/TRBV3-2; CDR3 protein: CASSLGQSSQPQHF; CDR3 DNA: TGTGCCAGCAGCCTTGGACAGTCCAGTCAGCCCCAGCATTTT
J gene: TRBJ2-3; CDR3 length: 16; D gene: TRBD2; clone size: once; V gene: TRBV5-4; CDR3 protein: CASSPRLAGKTDTQYF; CDR3 DNA: TGTGCCAGCAGCCCCAGACTAGCGGGGAAAACAGATACGCAGTATTTT
J gene: TRBJ2-1; CDR3 length: 14; D gene: TRBD1; clone size: .; V gene: TRBV11-3; CDR3 protein: CASSRTGSYNEQFF; CDR3 DNA: TGTGCCAGCAGCAGGACAGGCTCCTACAATGAGCAGTTCTTC
J gene: TRBJ2-3; CDR3 length: 13; D gene: .; clone size: few; V gene: TRBV28; CDR3 protein: CASSWASTDTQYF; CDR3 DNA: TGTGCCAGCAGTTGGGCTAGCACAGATACGCAGTATTTT
J gene: TRBJ2-5; CDR3 length: 14; D gene: .; clone size: .; V gene: TRBV18; CDR3 protein: CASSPGGAGETQYF; CDR3 DNA: TGTGCCAGCTCACCGGGCGGGGCCGGGGAGACCCAGTACTTC
J gene: TRBJ1-4; CDR3 length: 15; D gene: .; clone size: .; V gene: TRBV5-4; CDR3 protein: CASSPGGDGEEKLFF; CDR3 DNA: TGTGCCAGCAGCCCGGGGGGGGACGGGGAGGAAAAACTGTTTTTT
J gene: TRBJ2-6; CDR3 length: 14; D gene: TRBD1; clone size: few; V gene: TRBV19; CDR3 protein: CASSHRGGANVLTF; CDR3 DNA: TGTGCCAGTAGCCACAGGGGTGGGGCCAACGTCCTGACTTTC
J gene: TRBJ2-7; CDR3 length: 15; D gene: TRBD1; clone size: .; V gene: TRBV12-5; CDR3 protein: CASGSWTGAGYEQYF; CDR3 DNA: TGTGCTAGTGGTTCCTGGACAGGGGCCGGTTACGAGCAGTACTTC
J gene: TRBJ2-1; CDR3 length: 14; D gene: .; clone size: .; V gene: TRBV29-1; CDR3 protein: CSVGAQGSYNEQFF; CDR3 DNA: TGCAGCGTTGGGGCACAGGGCTCCTACAATGAGCAGTTCTTC
J gene: TRBJ2-3; CDR3 length: 13; D gene: .; clone size: .; V gene: TRBV28; CDR3 protein: CATTPGGTDTQYF; CDR3 DNA: TGTGCCACCACCCCGGGGGGCACAGATACGCAGTATTTT
J gene: TRBJ2-1; CDR3 length: 13; D gene: .; clone size: once; V gene: TRBV2; CDR3 protein: CASRLEHYNEQFF; CDR3 DNA: TGTGCCAGCAGGCTAGAACATTACAATGAGCAGTTCTTC
J gene: TRBJ2-3; CDR3 length: 14; D gene: .; clone size: .; V gene: TRBV27; CDR3 protein: CASRNRAFGDTQYF; CDR3 DNA: TGTGCCAGCAGAAACAGGGCCTTTGGAGATACGCAGTATTTT
J gene: TRBJ1-4; CDR3 length: 17; D gene: TRBD1; clone size: once; V gene: TRBV28; CDR3 protein: CASSPRTGRTTNEKLFF; CDR3 DNA: TGTGCCAGCAGTCCAAGGACAGGCAGGACAACTAATGAAAAACTGTTTTTT
J gene: TRBJ2-5; CDR3 length: 15; D gene: TRBD1; clone size: .; V gene: TRBV3-1/TRBV3-2; CDR3 protein: CASSQVGTGSETQYF; CDR3 DNA: TGTGCCAGCAGCCAAGTCGGGACAGGGTCAGAGACCCAGTACTTC
J gene: TRBJ2-5; CDR3 length: 17; D gene: TRBD1; clone size: .; V gene: TRBV7-9; CDR3 protein: CASSHRQGLGVQETQYF; CDR3 DNA: TGTGCCAGCAGCCACCGACAGGGGCTAGGGGTTCAAGAGACCCAGTACTTC
J gene: TRBJ2-1; CDR3 length: 15; D gene: .; clone size: once; V gene: TRBV19; CDR3 protein: CASSISLPGYNEQFF; CDR3 DNA: TGTGCCAGTAGTATCAGTCTCCCGGGCTACAATGAGCAGTTCTTC
J gene: TRBJ2-5; CDR3 length: 15; D gene: TRBD2; clone size: .; V gene: TRBV3-1/TRBV3-2; CDR3 protein: CASSQGAGAGETQYF; CDR3 DNA: TGTGCCAGCAGCCAAGGAGCGGGAGCGGGGGAGACCCAGTACTTC
J gene: TRBJ1-1; CDR3 length: 13; D gene: .; clone size: .; V gene: TRBV7-2; CDR3 protein: CASSTQDGLQAFF; CDR3 DNA: TGTGCCAGCAGCACCCAGGACGGACTCCAAGCTTTCTTT
J gene: TRBJ1-3; CDR3 length: 16; D gene: .; clone size: .; V gene: TRBV9; CDR3 protein: CASSVDAGSSGNTIYF; CDR3 DNA: TGTGCCAGCAGCGTAGATGCGGGCAGTTCTGGAAACACCATATATTTT
J gene: TRBJ2-3; CDR3 length: 14; D gene: .; clone size: .; V gene: TRBV7-9; CDR3 protein: CASSFSSPEDTQYF; CDR3 DNA: TGTGCCAGCAGCTTTAGCAGCCCTGAGGATACGCAGTATTTT
J gene: TRBJ2-5; CDR3 length: 15; D gene: TRBD1; clone size: .; V gene: TRBV5-1; CDR3 protein: CASSTGQGSQETQYF; CDR3 DNA: TGCGCCAGCAGCACCGGACAGGGCAGCCAAGAGACCCAGTACTTC
J gene: TRBJ2-3; CDR3 length: 13; D gene: .; clone size: .; V gene: TRBV7-2; CDR3 protein: CATSLAPPDTQYF; CDR3 DNA: TGTGCCACCTCACTAGCCCCCCCAGATACGCAGTATTTT
J gene: TRBJ2-1; CDR3 length: 16; D gene: TRBD2; clone size: .; V gene: TRBV19; CDR3 protein: CASSVIAGTSYNEQFF; CDR3 DNA: TGTGCCAGTAGTGTCATAGCGGGAACGTCCTACAATGAGCAGTTCTTC
J gene: TRBJ2-2; CDR3 length: 14; D gene: .; clone size: .; V gene: TRBV3-1/TRBV3-2; CDR3 protein: CASSQGGSTGELFF; CDR3 DNA: TGTGCCAGCAGCCAAGGGGGCAGCACCGGGGAGCTGTTTTTT
J gene: TRBJ2-1; CDR3 length: 17; D gene: TRBD2; clone size: .; V gene: TRBV7-9; CDR3 protein: CASSGGLAGAHGNEQFF; CDR3 DNA: TGTGCCAGCAGCGGGGGACTAGCGGGAGCGCATGGCAATGAGCAGTTCTTC
J gene: TRBJ1-3; CDR3 length: 14; D gene: TRBD1; clone size: .; V gene: TRBV4-1; CDR3 protein: CASSLGTGGNTIYF; CDR3 DNA: TGCGCCAGCAGCCTCGGGACAGGAGGAAACACCATATATTTT
J gene: TRBJ1-1; CDR3 length: 15; D gene: .; clone size: few; V gene: TRBV11-3; CDR3 protein: CASRNRGSRNTEAFF; CDR3 DNA: TGTGCCAGCCGAAATCGAGGAAGCAGGAACACTGAAGCTTTCTTT
J gene: TRBJ2-3; CDR3 length: 16; D gene: TRBD1; clone size: .; V gene: TRBV6-1; CDR3 protein: CASSDRGQDSTDTQYF; CDR3 DNA: TGTGCCAGCAGTGATAGGGGACAGGACAGCACAGATACGCAGTATTTT
J gene: TRBJ1-4; CDR3 length: 15; D gene: .; clone size: .; V gene: TRBV5-4; CDR3 protein: CASSLGRQANEKLFF; CDR3 DNA: TGTGCCAGCAGCTTGGGTAGGCAGGCCAATGAAAAACTGTTTTTT
J gene: TRBJ2-4; CDR3 length: 16; D gene: .; clone size: .; V gene: TRBV6-4; CDR3 protein: CASSARARGAKNIQYF; CDR3 DNA: TGTGCCAGCAGTGCTAGGGCCAGGGGAGCCAAAAACATTCAGTACTTC
J gene: TRBJ2-1; CDR3 length: 16; D gene: TRBD2; clone size: once; V gene: TRBV4-1; CDR3 protein: CASSQDSRGGYNEQFF; CDR3 DNA: TGCGCCAGCAGCCAAGATTCCCGGGGGGGGTACAATGAGCAGTTCTTC
J gene: TRBJ2-7; CDR3 length: 16; D gene: TRBD2; clone size: .; V gene: TRBV7-8; CDR3 protein: CASSLGLAGSSYEQYF; CDR3 DNA: TGTGCCAGCAGCTTAGGGCTAGCGGGGTCCTCCTACGAGCAGTACTTC
J gene: TRBJ2-7; CDR3 length: 14; D gene: .; clone size: .; V gene: TRBV7-3; CDR3 protein: CASSLLPTSYEQYF; CDR3 DNA: TGTGCCAGCAGCTTACTCCCAACTTCCTACGAGCAGTACTTC
J gene: TRBJ1-6; CDR3 length: 14; D gene: TRBD1; clone size: .; V gene: TRBV6-2/TRBV6-3; CDR3 protein: CASSQDRGDSPLHF; CDR3 DNA: TGTGCCAGCAGCCAGGACAGGGGTGATTCACCCCTCCACTTT
J gene: TRBJ1-2; CDR3 length: 13; D gene: .; clone size: few; V gene: TRBV15; CDR3 protein: CATSRVPSYGYTF; CDR3 DNA: TGTGCCACCAGCAGAGTCCCTTCCTATGGCTACACCTTC
J gene: TRBJ2-1; CDR3 length: 16; D gene: TRBD2; clone size: .; V gene: TRBV10-3; CDR3 protein: CAISQQGTSGSNEQFF; CDR3 DNA: TGTGCCATCAGTCAACAAGGGACTAGCGGGAGTAATGAGCAGTTCTTC